One sample yielded the 31 T cell receptor beta chains listed below, sequenced in a study of cytomegalovirus exposure and HLA in healthy donors. Only in-frame clones appear in the TCRdb table, and some are missing; sequencing was by immunoSEQ multiplex PCR. The profile covers about 73,000 clones, with about 95% appearing a single time and roughly 1% taken by the ten largest. The sample consisted of PBMCs. These receptors came from a woman aged 18-29 years in good health and CMV-seronegative.

The chain joins TRBV19 to TRBJ1-4; 7 bases match TRBD1. After removal of 4 bases from V and 3 bases from J, the junction contained 5 bases not matched to a gene. In germline, CDR1 is LNHDA, CDR2 SQIVND (reference sequence). This CDR3 has 15 amino acids. In DNA form, the CDR3 reads TGTGCCAGTAGTAGACCGGGACAGCCTAATGAAAAACTGTTTTTT. As protein: CASSRPGQPNEKLFF.

This clone was seen once. The V call is TRBV28, the J call TRBJ1-2; D is ambiguous. Trimming cost V 1 base and J 8 bases, with 11 bases left between them. The CDR3 is 13 amino acids. Per the germline V gene, CDR1 is MDHEN and CDR2 is SYDVKM. The CDR3 region is CASSLFATSGYTF. DNA for the CDR3: TGTGCCAGCAGTTTATTTGCGACTAGCGGCTACACCTTC.

In this sample, this clone turned up once. For the CDR3, the DNA is TGTGCCAGCAGCTTTAGCGGGGGGAACACCGGGGAGCTGTTTTTT. It is translated as CASSFSGGNTGELFF. This chain uses TRBV7-9 with TRBJ2-2; 9 bases are a match to TRBD2. The V segment lost 3 bases and the J segment 1 base; nucleotides outside the gene matches: 0. The V gene's germline CDR1 is SEHNR and CDR2 FQNEAQ (reference sequence). The CDR3 runs 15 residues.

The chain carries TRBV5-4 and TRBJ2-5; 8 bases agree with TRBD2. V was pared by 0 bases and J by 7 bases, with 2 bases of the junction left unmatched. The CDR3 sequence is 13 residues long. Germline V gene data show CDR1 as SGHNT and CDR2 as YYREEE (reference sequence). CDR3 in DNA: TGTGCCAGCAGCTTGGGGGGACTAGGGACCCAGTACTTC. Amino acid sequence: CASSLGGLGTQYF.

This clone showed up just once. The chain uses TRBV9 and TRBJ2-3; TRBD1 agrees at 7 bases. J gave up 0 bases and V 3 bases, and 7 bases lay outside the gene matches. The CDR3 runs 16 residues. CDR1 SGDLS and CDR2 YYNGEE come from the germline V gene. The CDR3 DNA sequence: TGTGCCAGCAGCGCTAGGGACAGTCCTAGCACAGATACGCAGTATTTT. Translation: CASSARDSPSTDTQYF. Looking up the rest from reference TRBV9 and TRBJ2-3 gives the full variable domain: DSGVTQTPKHLITATGQRVTLRCSPRSGDLSVYWYQQSLDQGLQFLIQYYNGEERAKGNILERFSAQQFPDLHSELNLSSLELGDSALYFCASSARDSPSTDTQYFGPGTRLTVL.

The chain has TRBV7-2 and TRBJ2-3; D not certain. Germline CDR1 is SGHTA and CDR2 is FQGNSA. This CDR3 comprises 16 residues. Deletions cut 5 bases from V and 0 bases from J, with 15 bases between. The CDR3 protein is CASSPWVEPSTDTQYF. The CDR3 region has the DNA TGTGCCAGCAGCCCGTGGGTGGAGCCCAGCACAGATACGCAGTATTTT.

In this sample, this clone turned up once. The V gene is TRBV7-2, the J gene TRBJ2-4; TRBD1 agrees at 9 bases. The germline CDR1 and CDR2 sequences are SGHTA and FQGNSA. The CDR3 spans 17 residues. J was trimmed by 4 bases and V by 3 bases; bases with no gene match: 10. The CDR3 is CASSFGGLGQGKNIQYF. CDR3 bases: TGTGCCAGCAGCTTTGGTGGGCTGGGACAGGGAAAAAACATTCAGTACTTC.

The chain couples TRBV7-6 to TRBJ2-5; 7 nucleotides match TRBD2. V trimming: 5 bases; J trimming: 1 base; junction bases outside the gene matches: 7. Germline V gene sequence: CDR1 SGHVS, CDR2 FNYEAQ. The CDR3 runs 15 residues. The CDR3 nucleotides are TGTGCCAGCAGCGGACTAGTCCTTCCCCAAGAGACCCAGTACTTC. Residues: CASSGLVLPQETQYF.

This chain uses TRBV29-1 with TRBJ1-1; D call uncertain. Germline CDR1 is SQVTM and CDR2 is ANQGSEA. Trimming took off 8 bases at V and 9 bases at J, with 16 bases between the two ends. CDR3 size: 11 residues. The CDR3 reads CSFDYYSKAFF. The CDR3 DNA is TGCAGCTTCGATTACTATTCCAAAGCTTTCTTT.

As concerns this clone: A much larger clone differs by one base, so this may be a read error. Other nucleotide sequences in the sample specify the same CDR3. The chain has TRBV6-1 and TRBJ2-3; 13 bases line up with TRBD2. This CDR3 has 15 residues. J lost 4 bases, V lost 2 bases, and 0 bases had no gene match. CDR1 is MNHNS and CDR2 is SASEGT in the germline V gene. The DNA for the CDR3 is TGTGCCAGCAGTGAAACTAGCGGGGGGGCAGATACGCAGTATTTT. Translation gives CASSETSGGADTQYF.

The CDR3 DNA is TGTGCCAGCTCACCGGAAGGGCAGGGCGAGCAGTACTTC. Its translation: CASSPEGQGEQYF. The chain is built from TRBV18 and TRBJ2-7; a possible D gene is TRBD1 (5 bases). The CDR3 covers 13 residues. V lost 3 bases, J lost 6 bases, and 12 bases lay in between. Germline lookup yields CDR1 KGHSH and CDR2 LQKENI.

The chain carries TRBV7-9 and TRBJ2-1, with TRBD2 matching over 10 bases. Trimming at V came to 3 bases and at J to 5 bases, leaving 1 base not matched to a gene. Germline V gene sequence: CDR1 SEHNR, CDR2 FQNEAQ (reference sequence). This CDR3 spans 14 amino acids. CDR3 nucleotides: TGTGCCAGCAGCTTGAGCGGGGGGGACAATGAGCAGTTCTTC. Its translation: CASSLSGGDNEQFF.

The chain employs TRBV6-5 and TRBJ1-3, with 8 bases fitting TRBD1. Germline V gives CDR1 MNHEY, CDR2 SVGAGI. CDR3 length: 15 amino acids. V lost 4 bases and J lost 4; bases outside the gene matches: 6. CDR3 in amino acids: CASSFSSGGGNTIYF. CDR3 coding DNA: TGTGCCAGCAGTTTCTCTTCAGGGGGCGGAAACACCATATATTTT.

CDR3 DNA: TGTGCCAGCAGCTTGCATCAGGGGAAGAACACTGAAGCTTTCTTT. Its protein product is CASSLHQGKNTEAFF. This rearrangement joins TRBV5-4 to TRBJ1-1, with D perhaps matching TRBD1 (6 bases). The V gene's germline CDR1 is SGHNT and CDR2 YYREEE (reference sequence). This CDR3 is built from 15 residues. The ends were cut back, 1 base at V and 1 base at J, with 11 bases in the middle.

The rearrangement uses TRBV14 and TRBJ2-1; possibly TRBD2 for D (6 bases). This CDR3 spans 14 amino acids. V dropped 4 bases and J dropped 7 bases, with 14 bases sitting between them. Germline CDR1 and CDR2: SGHDN and FVKESK. CDR3 sequence reads: CASSLIGTSNEQFF. The CDR3 nucleotides read TGTGCCAGCAGCCTAATAGGGACTTCTAATGAGCAGTTCTTC.

This sequence joins TRBV27 and TRBJ1-1, with 7 bases identical to TRBD1. The CDR3 runs to 14 residues. V dropped 4 bases and J dropped 2; count of bases not matched to a gene: 4. Germline V gene lookup returns CDR1 MNHEY and CDR2 SMNVEV (reference sequence). CDR3 nucleotides: TGTGCCAGCAGTTCGGGACAGAAAAACACTGAAGCTTTCTTT. Its translation is CASSSGQKNTEAFF.

This clone was counted once. The chain carries TRBV28 and TRBJ2-7; 7 positions match TRBD1. J gave up 2 bases and V 0 bases, and 7 bases lay outside the gene matches. This CDR3 is 16 amino acids long. From germline, CDR1 is MDHEN and CDR2 SYDVKM. CDR3 protein: CASSLWRQGATYEQYF. The CDR3 DNA follows: TGTGCCAGCAGTTTATGGCGACAGGGAGCAACCTACGAGCAGTACTTC.

The chain employs TRBV4-3 and TRBJ1-4, with D unclear. V lost 0 bases and J lost 0, with 14 bases in between. Germline V lookup: CDR1 LGHNA, CDR2 YSLEER. There are 18 residues in the CDR3. CDR3 in amino acids: CASSQDPIRLATNEKLFF. Here the CDR3 DNA reads TGCGCCAGCAGCCAAGATCCGATCAGGCTTGCAACTAATGAAAAACTGTTTTTT.

The chain couples TRBV5-6 to TRBJ2-7, with D perhaps matching TRBD1 (6 bases). Germline V gives CDR1 SGHDT, CDR2 YYEEEE. CDR3 length equals 14 residues. V lost 2 bases and J 3 bases, leaving 12 bases between the germline ends. CDR3 nucleotide sequence: TGTGCCAGCAGCTTCCCAGGGGAAAACTACGAGCAGTACTTC. Translating gives CASSFPGENYEQYF. The variable domain in full, completed from reference TRBV5-6 and TRBJ2-7, reads DAGVTQSPTHLIKTRGQQVTLRCSPKSGHDTVSWYQQALGQGPQFIFQYYEEEERQRGNFPDRFSGHQFPNYSSELNVNALLLGDSALYLCASSFPGENYEQYFGPGTRLTVT.

The rearrangement uses TRBV6-5 and TRBJ1-4, with 7 positions matching TRBD1. The V and J ends lost 3 bases and 7 bases, in that order; junction bases with no gene match: 8. CDR1 and CDR2 from the germline V gene are MNHEY and SVGAGI. CDR3 length: 15 residues. The DNA for the CDR3 is TGTGCCAGCAGTTATACGACAGGGTCGAGTGAAAAACTGTTTTTT. This codes for CASSYTTGSSEKLFF.

The genes are TRBV6-1 and TRBJ2-2; 10 nucleotides align to TRBD1. CDR3 size: 16 residues. Germline loops: CDR1 MNHNS, CDR2 SASEGT. Trimming removed 3 bases from V and 6 bases from J; junction bases left unmatched: 7. CDR3 in DNA: TGTGCCAGCAGTGACCCGGGACAGGGGCTCTCCGGGGAGCTGTTTTTT. Translated: CASSDPGQGLSGELFF.

This clone was observed once. J is TRBJ2-7 and V is TRBV10-3; 11 positions match TRBD1. The CDR3 extends over 14 amino acids. J gave up 5 bases and V 6 bases, and 6 bases lay outside the gene matches. Germline assignment: CDR1 ENHRY and CDR2 SYGVKD. The DNA of the CDR3 is TGTGCCATCAGAGGACAGGGGGCGAGGGACGAGCAGTACTTC. Amino acid sequence: CAIRGQGARDEQYF.

CDR3 DNA sequence: TGCAGCTCCCACTTGAACACTGAAGCTTTCTTT. It specifies CSSHLNTEAFF. The V and J genes are TRBV29-1 and TRBJ1-1; D ambiguous. The V and J ends lost 8 bases and 0 bases respectively, with 7 bases between them. In germline, CDR1 is SQVTM, CDR2 ANQGSEA. The CDR3 covers 11 residues.

The genes are TRBV11-2 and TRBJ2-7, with 7 bases identical to TRBD1. Trimming cost V 5 bases and J 7 bases; bases outside gene matches: 11. This CDR3 is built from 14 residues. CDR1 SGHAT and CDR2 FQNNGV come from the germline V gene. This CDR3 reads CASSLWQGDEEQYF. The CDR3 DNA is TGTGCCAGCAGCCTTTGGCAGGGGGATGAGGAGCAGTACTTC.

V gene TRBV12-5 combines with J gene TRBJ1-3; 7 nucleotides align to TRBD1. Trimming at V came to 2 bases and at J to 0 bases, leaving 7 bases not matched to a gene. The CDR3 has 17 amino acids. Per the germline V gene, CDR1 is LGHNT and CDR2 is FRNRAP. CDR3 coding DNA: TGTGCTAGTGGTTTGCTGCCCGGGACAGCCTCTGGAAACACCATATATTTT. Translation: CASGLLPGTASGNTIYF.

This clone was seen more than once but under ten times. The genes are TRBV30 and TRBJ1-1; no definite D call. The V end lost 2 bases, the J end lost 1 base, and 5 bases lay between the germline ends. This CDR3 is 12 amino acids long. Per the germline V gene, CDR1 is GTSNPN and CDR2 is SVGIG (reference sequence). CDR3 protein: CAWSRENTEAFF. CDR3 DNA sequence: TGTGCCTGGAGTCGGGAGAACACTGAAGCTTTCTTT.

The chain is built from TRBV25-1 and TRBJ2-6; maybe TRBD1 (5 bases). There are 18 residues in the CDR3. Germline V lookup: CDR1 MGHDK, CDR2 SYGVNS. The V end lost 2 bases, the J end lost 0 bases, and 14 bases lay between the germline ends. The CDR3 region is CASSERAGWHSGANVLTF. The CDR3 DNA is TGTGCCAGCAGTGAAAGGGCAGGGTGGCACTCTGGGGCCAACGTCCTGACTTTC.

The sample holds a few counts of this clone. The V and J genes are TRBV15 and TRBJ2-7, with 7 bases identical to TRBD1. CDR1 LNHNV and CDR2 YYDKDF come from the germline V gene (reference sequence). Trimming at V came to 5 bases and at J to 2 bases, leaving 6 bases not matched to a gene. The CDR3 is 14 amino acids. The CDR3 loop reads CATSPDRATYEQYF. The CDR3 DNA reads TGTGCCACCAGCCCTGACAGGGCCACCTACGAGCAGTACTTC.

This rearrangement joins TRBV30 to TRBJ2-1, with 9 bases identical to TRBD2. This CDR3 has 15 amino acids. CDR1 GTSNPN and CDR2 SVGIG come from the germline V gene (reference sequence). With V trimmed by 3 bases and J by 4 bases, 7 bases remained unmatched. The CDR3 protein is CAWSTGTSSYNEQFF. The CDR3 DNA follows: TGTGCCTGGAGCACAGGGACTAGCAGTTACAATGAGCAGTTCTTC.

The chain employs TRBV9 and TRBJ2-2, with 10 nucleotides matching TRBD2. CDR1 SGDLS and CDR2 YYNGEE come from the germline V gene. V shed 6 bases, J shed 7 bases, and the junction held 12 bases outside the gene matches. The CDR3 totals 16 residues. The CDR3 is CASTASGGALLGELFF. The CDR3 coding sequence is TGTGCCAGCACCGCGAGCGGGGGGGCTCTCCTCGGGGAGCTGTTTTTT.

The V and J genes are TRBV7-2 and TRBJ2-1; 11 nucleotides agree with TRBD2. V was clipped by 0 bases and J by 9 bases; unmatched bases: 4. Per germline, CDR1 SGHTA and CDR2 FQGNSA. CDR3 length: 15 amino acids. The DNA for the CDR3 is TGTGCCAGCAGCTTAGCTAGCGGGGGGGCGGGTGAGCAGTTCTTC. This translates into CASSLASGGAGEQFF.